These T cell receptor beta chains were read from a single sample in a study of CD8 T cells in Susac syndrome. Each CDR3 protein gets one entry after TCRdb re-called the immunoSEQ multiplex PCR reads with MiXCR. The sample lists approximately 160,000 distinct CDR3 sequences, about 93% occurring once. The specimen sequenced was CD4+ T cells from PBMCs. Receptor source: a human donor in good health. The CDR3 runs from the conserved cysteine through the conserved F or W. Fields, in order: V gene, CDR3 length, clone size, J gene, D gene, CDR3 DNA, CDR3 protein. The D gene is left open where the match is weak. A row's size may be missing; if present it is once, few, many or a size class.

V: TRBV6-6
length: 11
size: -
J: TRBJ2-1
D: -
DNA: TGTGCCAGCAGTCCGAAGAATGAGCAGTTCTTC
CDR3: CASSPKNEQFF

V: TRBV10-3
length: 14
size: -
J: TRBJ1-1
D: -
DNA: TGTGCCATCAGTAATGCCCTTTCAGATTTCGAAGCTTTCTTT
CDR3: CAISNALSDFEAFF

V: TRBV15
length: 18
size: once
J: TRBJ1-5
D: -
DNA: TGTGCCACCAGCGGGGGGGCCGCCGTTGGAGGTGTTCATCAGCCCCAGCATTTT
CDR3: CATSGGAAVGGVHQPQHF

V: TRBV7-3
length: 15
size: once
J: TRBJ2-2
D: -
DNA: TGTGCCAGCAGCTTAACGTTGGGGGGCCACGGGGAGCTGTTTTTT
CDR3: CASSLTLGGHGELFF

V: TRBV9
length: 15
size: -
J: TRBJ1-2
D: -
DNA: TGTGCCAGCAGCATAGCGGGGGGAGGCCCCCAGGGCTACACCTTC
CDR3: CASSIAGGGPQGYTF

V: TRBV19
length: 15
size: -
J: TRBJ1-2
D: -
DNA: TGTGCCAGTAGTATTGGGACAATCCAGGGACGGGGCTACACCTTC
CDR3: CASSIGTIQGRGYTF

V: TRBV20-1
length: 13
size: -
J: TRBJ1-2
D: -
DNA: TGCAGTGCTAGTCAACAGGAGGGCTATGGCTACACCTTC
CDR3: CSASQQEGYGYTF

V: TRBV5-4
length: 14
size: few
J: TRBJ2-3
D: -
DNA: TGTGCCAGCAGCCTGGGACAACACACAGATACGCAGTATTTT
CDR3: CASSLGQHTDTQYF

V: TRBV5-1
length: 15
size: -
J: TRBJ2-4
D: -
DNA: TGCGCCAGCAGCTTGGACGGGACAGCGGGAAACATTCAGTACTTC
CDR3: CASSLDGTAGNIQYF

V: TRBV7-2
length: 15
size: -
J: TRBJ2-3
D: TRBD1
DNA: TGTGCCAGCAGCGCTTACGGACAGGGATCAGATACGCAGTATTTT
CDR3: CASSAYGQGSDTQYF

V: TRBV29-1
length: 14
size: -
J: TRBJ2-3
D: TRBD1
DNA: TGCAGCGTCCGACGGACAGGAGACACAGATACGCAGTATTTT
CDR3: CSVRRTGDTDTQYF

V: TRBV13
length: 15
size: few
J: TRBJ1-1
D: -
DNA: TGTGCCAGCAGCTTAGGGGCTGAAGGAAACACTGAAGCTTTCTTT
CDR3: CASSLGAEGNTEAFF

V: TRBV20-1
length: 13
size: -
J: TRBJ1-2
D: -
DNA: TGCAGTGCTTTTTCAATGGACGGAAAGGGATACACCTTC
CDR3: CSAFSMDGKGYTF

V: TRBV29-1
length: 13
size: -
J: TRBJ2-5
D: TRBD1
DNA: TGCAGCTCCGCCGGCACAGGGGGCGAGACCCAGTACTTC
CDR3: CSSAGTGGETQYF

V: TRBV6-2/TRBV6-3
length: 12
size: few
J: TRBJ2-7
D: -
DNA: TGTGCCAGCAGTTCACAGGCGAGTGGGCAGTACTTC
CDR3: CASSSQASGQYF

V: TRBV7-9
length: 16
size: -
J: TRBJ2-6
D: -
DNA: TGTGCCAGCAGCAGGCGACAGTCCTCTGGGGCCAACGTCCTGACTTTC
CDR3: CASSRRQSSGANVLTF

V: TRBV21-1
length: 15
size: -
J: TRBJ1-4
D: -
DNA: TGTGCCAGCAGCAAAGAAAGGGGGGGTGTCGAAAAACTGTTTTTT
CDR3: CASSKERGGVEKLFF

V: TRBV25-1
length: 13
size: once
J: TRBJ1-6
D: TRBD1
DNA: TGTGCCAGCAGTGGGAACAGGGGTTCACCCCTCCACTTT
CDR3: CASSGNRGSPLHF

V: TRBV11-2
length: 16
size: once
J: TRBJ2-3
D: TRBD2
DNA: TGTGCCAGCAGCTTAGGGGTGCGGGGAGGGGCAGATACGCAGTATTTT
CDR3: CASSLGVRGGADTQYF

V: TRBV27
length: 13
size: -
J: TRBJ2-3
D: -
DNA: TGTGCCAGCACCCGGCAGGGCGCAGATACGCAGTATTTT
CDR3: CASTRQGADTQYF

V: TRBV20-1
length: 17
size: -
J: TRBJ2-1
D: TRBD2
DNA: TGCAGTGCTAGAGGGGGCTGGACTAGCGGGGGGGCCGCTGAGCAGTTCTTC
CDR3: CSARGGWTSGGAAEQFF

V: TRBV4-1
length: 11
size: -
J: TRBJ1-4
D: -
DNA: TGCGCCAGCAGCGGGACTTCTGAACTGTTTTTT
CDR3: CASSGTSELFF

V: TRBV2
length: 15
size: -
J: TRBJ1-5
D: -
DNA: TGTGCCAGCAGTGAAACACCCAATAGCAATCAGCCCCAGCATTTT
CDR3: CASSETPNSNQPQHF

V: TRBV2
length: 13
size: -
J: TRBJ2-5
D: TRBD1
DNA: TGTGCCAGCATGGTGACAGGGGGAGAGACCCAGTACTTC
CDR3: CASMVTGGETQYF

V: TRBV9
length: 15
size: -
J: TRBJ1-6
D: -
DNA: TGTGCCAGCAGCGTACGGGGGCGGAGTAATTCACCCCTCCACTTT
CDR3: CASSVRGRSNSPLHF

V: TRBV18
length: 12
size: -
J: TRBJ2-3
D: -
DNA: TGTGCCAGCTCACCCGACACAGATACGCAGTATTTT
CDR3: CASSPDTDTQYF

V: TRBV28
length: 14
size: -
J: TRBJ2-1
D: -
DNA: TGTGCCAGCACCCGTACGGCGGGGATCCATGAGCAGTTCTTC
CDR3: CASTRTAGIHEQFF

V: TRBV5-1
length: 15
size: -
J: TRBJ1-5
D: -
DNA: TGCGCCAGTTCTCGCCTGGGGGGGGGCGATCAGCCCCAGCATTTT
CDR3: CASSRLGGGDQPQHF

V: TRBV23-1
length: 17
size: -
J: TRBJ2-5
D: -
DNA: TGCGCCAGCAGTCAATTTTCGATAGCCCCGTACCAAGAGACCCAGTACTTC
CDR3: CASSQFSIAPYQETQYF

V: TRBV6-6
length: 15
size: -
J: TRBJ2-5
D: TRBD2
DNA: TGTGCCAGCAGTTACGGAGCGGGGGGCGGGGAGACCCAGTACTTC
CDR3: CASSYGAGGGETQYF

V: TRBV5-1
length: 14
size: few
J: TRBJ2-3
D: -
DNA: TGCGCCAGCAGCTTGGCACTAGGCCCAGATACGCAGTATTTT
CDR3: CASSLALGPDTQYF

V: TRBV9
length: 16
size: -
J: TRBJ1-3
D: -
DNA: TGTGCCAGCAGCGTGGGGCAGGCTGGGTCTGGAAACACCATATATTTT
CDR3: CASSVGQAGSGNTIYF

V: TRBV3-1
length: 15
size: -
J: TRBJ1-2
D: -
DNA: TGTGCCAGCAGCCAAGGAGAGGGGCGAAACTATGGCTACACCTTC
CDR3: CASSQGEGRNYGYTF

V: TRBV18
length: 16
size: -
J: TRBJ2-2
D: TRBD1
DNA: TGTGCCAGCTCACCACGACGACAGGGGGACACCGGGGAGCTGTTTTTT
CDR3: CASSPRRQGDTGELFF

V: TRBV5-1
length: 15
size: -
J: TRBJ2-6
D: -
DNA: TGCGCCAGCAGCGCAGGGGACTCTGGGGCCAACGTCCTGACTTTC
CDR3: CASSAGDSGANVLTF

V: TRBV20-1
length: 15
size: -
J: TRBJ1-1
D: -
DNA: TGCAGTGCTAGAGATATCCGGGATGGAAACACTGAAGCTTTCTTT
CDR3: CSARDIRDGNTEAFF

V: TRBV15
length: 15
size: few
J: TRBJ1-2
D: TRBD1
DNA: TGTGCCACCAGCAGCCCGGACAGGGGTTCGGCTGGCTACACCTTC
CDR3: CATSSPDRGSAGYTF

V: TRBV2
length: 15
size: -
J: TRBJ2-7
D: TRBD2
DNA: TGTGCCAGCATCTTAAGCGGGGTCAGCTCCTACGAGCAGTACTTC
CDR3: CASILSGVSSYEQYF

V: TRBV5-1
length: 13
size: -
J: TRBJ2-3
D: -
DNA: TGCGCCAGCAGCCCCGGAAGTTCAGATACGCAGTATTTT
CDR3: CASSPGSSDTQYF

V: TRBV6-6
length: 15
size: once
J: TRBJ2-5
D: -
DNA: TGTGCCAGCACCCCACGCCAGGGGAACCAAGAGACCCAGTACTTC
CDR3: CASTPRQGNQETQYF

V: TRBV5-1
length: 15
size: -
J: TRBJ2-3
D: TRBD2
DNA: TGCGCCAGCATCCCCGGGACTAGCGGCACAGATACGCAGTATTTT
CDR3: CASIPGTSGTDTQYF